Given below is one T cell receptor (beta chain) in context. Its specific antigen is unknown. No quality values exist for individual bases; no much larger clone is one base distant. This sample is drawn from a study of blood T cell repertoires in COVID-19 (dated by TCRdb to the early 2020s). Study-wide context: Samples from collaborators originated in the United States, Italy and Spain and spanned both the acute and convalescent phases of COVID-19. The samples were drawn from two sources: the first 160 participants of the ongoing ImmuneRACE study, and 1,000 to 1,500 subjects contributed by 6 global collaborators. Nearly every sample came with metadata listing a de-identified subject ID, COVID-19 status, age in years and sex. Deeply sampled blood TCRbeta repertoires from subjects exposed to, actively infected with, or recovered from COVID-19 were included in the dataset. The repertoires were released in a freely available public database intended as a resource for research on the immune response to SARS-CoV-2. The material from the prospective study consisted of cDNA or gDNA derived from T cells, B-cell-depleted T cells, or PBMCs. HLA class I and class II types, where available, came from metadata supplied by the sample provider rather than from assay-based typing.

Enrolling through a virtual design, the prospective study's participants ranged in age from roughly 18 to 95 years and lived across 20 to 30 United States geographic areas. In the prospective study, participants were assigned to cohorts based on the clinical history participants reported in a screening survey and a study questionnaire. A participant counted as exposed if, within 2 weeks of entering the study, that participant had been in contact with someone who had a PCR-confirmed or clinician-diagnosed COVID-19 case. Each participant in the prospective study had whole blood, serum and a nasopharyngeal or oropharyngeal swab collected by mobile phlebotomists. Participants in the prospective study had the option to provide additional blood draws and questionnaires over a 2-month period. Blood samples from the prospective study were shipped frozen or at room temperature prior to DNA extraction. TCRbeta CDR3 regions were amplified from genomic DNA using the immunoSEQ Assay, a bias-controlled multiplex PCR. The original pipeline was this. The number of nucleated cells in each sample was estimated from the amplification of reference gene primers within the assay. Sequence reads were collapsed and filtered to measure the absolute abundance of every unique TCRbeta CDR3 rearrangement. For each sample, productive Simpson clonality was calculated by taking the square root of Simpson's diversity index across productive rearrangements. The table comes from immuneACCESS by way of TCRdb, which keeps in-frame sequences with V and J called. Part of the clones is missing from these tables; in studies checked, under half for an unresolved V gene and the rest for unknown reasons. The DNA was the basis for D and trimming; V, J and clone size are from that table. Recorded for this sample are roughly 180,000 clones; 70% to 80% of them occurred a single time. The ten largest clones represent around 14% of the sample.

V loses 0 bases of germline sequence and J loses 3 bases, and the interval between the two ends is 9 bases. Looking up the germline V gene yields CDR1 ENHRY and CDR2 SYGVKD. The CDR3 sequence holds 14 residues, the cysteine and phenylalanine included. The entry retains the CDR3 DNA only, 42 bases that are in frame from base 1. The paper's findings and limits, for the study overall: The quantity of clinical and demographic metadata differed by source and by participant and was supplied without curation.

Recombination linked TRBV10-3 to TRBJ2-7; the D segment could be TRBD2, given 5 matching bases. This sequence originates from a man aged 60-69 years who had been exposed to COVID-19. Sequencing input: PBMCs or T cells enriched from blood (not recorded which). Here is the DNA: TGTGCCATCAGTGAGTCCGGGAAACGCTACGAGCAGTACTTC. This yields the protein CAISESGKRYEQYF.